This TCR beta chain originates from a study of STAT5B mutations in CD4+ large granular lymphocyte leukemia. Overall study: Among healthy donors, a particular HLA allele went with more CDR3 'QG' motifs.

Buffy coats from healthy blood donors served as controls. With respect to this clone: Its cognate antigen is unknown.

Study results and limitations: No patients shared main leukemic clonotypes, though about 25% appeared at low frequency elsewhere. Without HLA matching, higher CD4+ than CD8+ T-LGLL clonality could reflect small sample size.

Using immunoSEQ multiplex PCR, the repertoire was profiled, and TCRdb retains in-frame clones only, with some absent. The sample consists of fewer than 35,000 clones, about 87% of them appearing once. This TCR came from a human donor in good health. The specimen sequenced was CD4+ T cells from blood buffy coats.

The CDR3 DNA sequence: TGCGCCAGCAGCCAAGATCGCCGGGACAGGGGTTTAGATACGCAGTATTTT. Translating it yields CASSQDRRDRGLDTQYF. The rearrangement links TRBV4-3 to TRBJ2-3, with 10 bases matching TRBD1. Looked up from germline, CDR1 is LGHNA and CDR2 is YSLEER. Trimming took 0 bases from V and 5 from J; bases not matched to a gene: 8. The CDR3 sequence is 17 residues long.